These T cell receptor beta chains were read from a single sample in a study of T cell repertoires in cytomegalovirus infection. TCRdb redid the calling of the reads with MiXCR, one entry per CDR3 protein. This sample has 150,000 to 200,000 distinct CDR3 sequences, with about 21% found just once. Sequencing was carried out using PBMCs. Receptor source: a human donor in good health (CMV status not recorded). Some clones in this sample may be carry-over from other donors' samples. The CDR3 runs from the conserved cysteine through the conserved F or W. The D gene is left open where the match is weak. Only some rows state a clone size, as once, few, many or a class for expanded clones.

v_call	d_call	clone_size	j_call	cdr3_aa	cdr3_nt
TRBV20-1	TRBD2	few	TRBJ2-7	CSAIGTIPHEQYF	TGCAGTGCTATCGGGACTATCCCCCACGAGCAGTACTTC
TRBV7-2	.	many	TRBJ2-2	CASSRLLNTGELFF	TGTGCCAGCAGCCGCCTATTGAACACCGGGGAGCTGTTTTTT
TRBV6-2/TRBV6-3	TRBD2	few	TRBJ2-7	CASSYGLAVTYEQYF	TGTGCCAGCAGTTACGGGCTAGCGGTAACCTACGAGCAGTACTTC
TRBV29-1	.	.	TRBJ2-7	CSVVGLNSYEQYF	TGCAGCGTTGTGGGATTAAACTCCTACGAGCAGTACTTC
TRBV20-1	TRBD1	many	TRBJ1-1	CSARDRGNTEAFF	TGCAGTGCTAGGGACAGGGGGAACACTGAAGCTTTCTTT
TRBV2	TRBD2	.	TRBJ2-3	CASSEGVSGRLDTQYF	TGTGCCAGCAGTGAAGGAGTTAGCGGGAGGTTAGATACGCAGTATTTT
TRBV29-1	TRBD2	few	TRBJ2-2	CSVASGSNTGELFF	TGCAGCGTTGCTAGCGGGAGTAACACCGGGGAGCTGTTTTTT
TRBV7-2	.	.	TRBJ2-2	CASSPPGSGELFF	TGTGCCAGCAGCCCCCCGGGATCCGGGGAGCTGTTTTTT
TRBV7-6	.	few	TRBJ2-7	CASSPPPGLSGEQYF	TGTGCCAGCAGCCCCCCCCCGGGACTCTCAGGCGAGCAGTACTTC
TRBV7-9	TRBD1	many	TRBJ2-1	CASSGIRDRDTIYNEQFF	TGTGCCAGCAGCGGCATCCGGGACAGAGATACTATCTACAATGAGCAGTTCTTC
TRBV28	.	.	TRBJ2-7	CASSLVGQTYEQYF	TGTGCCAGCAGTTTAGTAGGCCAGACCTACGAGCAGTACTTC
TRBV6-2/TRBV6-3	TRBD1	few	TRBJ1-2	CASRSRQGARIYGYTF	TGTGCCAGCAGATCGCGACAGGGGGCTCGCATCTATGGCTACACCTTC
TRBV3-1	TRBD1	few	TRBJ1-2	CASSLGGQGRGYTF	TGTGCCAGCAGCCTAGGCGGACAGGGACGTGGCTACACCTTC
TRBV20-1	.	many	TRBJ1-1	CSAMEQGIWNTEAFF	TGCAGTGCTATGGAACAGGGAATATGGAACACTGAAGCTTTCTTT
TRBV4-2	.	.	TRBJ1-2	CASSQDSSSANYGYTF	TGTGCCAGCAGCCAGGACAGTTCCTCCGCTAACTATGGCTACACCTTC
TRBV18	.	.	TRBJ1-1	CASSPAFEAFF	TGTGCCAGCTCACCGGCTTTCGAAGCTTTCTTT
TRBV19	.	.	TRBJ2-5	CASNIEPGETQYF	TGTGCCAGTAACATTGAACCAGGGGAGACCCAGTACTTC
TRBV29-1	.	.	TRBJ2-1	CSVEVREQFF	TGCAGCGTTGAAGTTCGAGAGCAGTTCTTC
TRBV7-2	.	many	TRBJ1-6	CASRPTGSSYNSPLHF	TGTGCCAGCAGGCCTACGGGCAGTTCCTATAATTCACCCCTCCACTTT
TRBV4-3	.	.	TRBJ1-1	CASSQDRGVNTEAFF	TGCGCCAGCAGCCAAGATAGAGGGGTGAACACTGAAGCTTTCTTT
TRBV28	.	few	TRBJ1-5	CASSLKGTAQHF	TGTGCCAGCAGTTTAAAGGGAACAGCCCAGCATTTT
TRBV6-8	TRBD2	few	TRBJ2-5	CASSLGLAGRPGTQYF	TGTGCCAGCAGTCTGGGACTAGCGGGGCGTCCAGGTACCCAGTACTTC
TRBV12-3/TRBV12-4	.	many	TRBJ2-2	CASSLAPIGTGELFF	TGTGCCAGCAGCTTAGCCCCCATTGGCACCGGGGAGCTGTTTTTT
TRBV5-1	.	few	TRBJ2-3	CASCRGAVVKPSTDTQYF	TGCGCCAGCTGCCGGGGGGCGGTTGTGAAACCTAGCACAGATACGCAGTATTTT